These 10 T cell receptor beta chains originate from one sample sequenced in a study of long-term antiretroviral therapy in people with HIV. Survey-level resolution applied to immunoSEQ assay v3.0. Produced via immunoSEQ multiplex PCR; TCRdb's table is partial and in-frame only. The data contain 15,000 to 20,000 clones, roughly four fifths of them singletons. Sequencing was performed on unsorted PBMCs, taken around 2.5 years before starting antiretroviral therapy. These receptors were taken from a woman in her 50s with HIV.

The chain is built from TRBV7-9 and TRBJ2-1, with 7 bases identical to TRBD2. Germline V gene data show CDR1 as SEHNR and CDR2 as FQNEAQ (reference sequence). Unmatched junction bases numbered 5, after V lost 8 bases and J lost 4 bases. The CDR3 is 13 amino acids. CDR3: CASSYGGYNEQFF. CDR3 coding DNA: TGTGCCAGCTCGTACGGGGGGTACAATGAGCAGTTCTTC.

The chain uses TRBV2 and TRBJ1-5; 9 bases line up with TRBD1. From germline, CDR1 is SNHLY and CDR2 FYNNEI. J was trimmed by 5 bases and V by 4 bases; bases with no gene match: 6. The CDR3 consists of 15 residues. The CDR3 loop reads CASSGQGVGYQPQHF. The CDR3 nucleotides are TGTGCCAGCAGTGGACAGGGGGTTGGCTATCAGCCCCAGCATTTT. Supplemented by reference TRBV2 and TRBJ1-5, the full variable domain reads EPEVTQTPSHQVTQMGQEVILRCVPISNHLYFYWYRQILGQKVEFLVSFYNNEISEKSEIFDDQFSVERPDGSNFTLKIRSTKLEDSAMYFCASSGQGVGYQPQHFGDGTRLSIL.

The rearrangement uses TRBV7-3 and TRBJ1-1, with a tentative D call TRBD1 (5 bases). Germline V lookup: CDR1 SGHTA, CDR2 FQGTGA. The CDR3 extends over 13 amino acids. The ends were cut back, 4 bases at V and 1 base at J, with 7 bases in the middle. The CDR3 DNA reads as TGTGCCAGCAGCTCAAGGGGGAACACTGAAGCTTTCTTT. Translation: CASSSRGNTEAFF.

This rearrangement joins TRBV27 to TRBJ2-2; TRBD1 aligns across 7 bases. The germline V gene has CDR1 MNHEY and CDR2 SMNVEV (reference sequence). V lost 6 bases and J lost 5; bases outside the gene matches: 6. The length of the CDR3 is 14 residues. For the CDR3, the DNA is TGTGCCAGCAGCGCGACAGGGTCTACCGGGGAGCTGTTTTTT. It translates to CASSATGSTGELFF.

V usage is TRBV5-1 and J usage is TRBJ2-1; D is undetermined. The CDR3 covers 16 residues. V was pared by 0 bases and J by 4 bases, with 14 bases between. CDR1 and CDR2 (germline): SGHRS, YFSETQ. CDR3 sequence: CASSLGVDPFYNEQFF. As DNA, the CDR3 is TGCGCCAGCAGCTTGGGAGTGGACCCTTTTTACAATGAGCAGTTCTTC.

This clone was seen more than once but under ten times. The J gene is TRBJ2-7, the V gene TRBV9; 7 bases are shared with TRBD1. This CDR3 has 13 amino acids. Trimming removed 4 bases from V and 3 bases from J; junction bases left unmatched: 4. Germline CDR1 reads SGDLS; CDR2 reads YYNGEE. CDR3 in DNA: TGTGCCAGCAGCCCCAGACAGGGCTACGAGCAGTACTTC. Its translation is CASSPRQGYEQYF. Full variable domain (outside the CDR3, taken from reference TRBV9 and TRBJ2-7): DSGVTQTPKHLITATGQRVTLRCSPRSGDLSVYWYQQSLDQGLQFLIQYYNGEERAKGNILERFSAQQFPDLHSELNLSSLELGDSALYFCASSPRQGYEQYFGPGTRLTVT.

V and J are TRBV19 and TRBJ1-2; maybe TRBD1 (6 bases). Germline V CDR1 and CDR2: LNHDA, SQIVND (reference sequence). This CDR3 spans 17 amino acids. V was pared by 0 bases and J by 2 bases, with 16 bases between. The CDR3 loop is CASSIDLRTAGNYGYTF. DNA for the CDR3: TGTGCCAGTAGTATAGATCTAAGGACAGCTGGAAACTATGGCTACACCTTC. The full variable domain, completed using reference TRBV19 and TRBJ1-2, is DGGITQSPKYLFRKEGQNVTLSCEQNLNHDAMYWYRQDPGQGLRLIYYSQIVNDFQKGDIAEGYSVSREKKESFPLTVTSAQKNPTAFYLCASSIDLRTAGNYGYTFGSGTRLTVV.

In its sample, this clone was seen a few times. The chain uses TRBV4-2 and TRBJ2-7, with 12 bases identical to TRBD1. From germline, CDR1 is LGHNA and CDR2 YNFKEQ. The CDR3 runs 14 residues. The trim removed 6 bases at V and 4 bases at J, leaving 4 bases unmatched. CDR3 loop: CASRPGQGAYEQYF. The CDR3 region has the DNA TGTGCCAGCAGACCGGGACAGGGGGCGTACGAGCAGTACTTC.

The chain combines TRBV11-2 with TRBJ2-6; 10 positions match TRBD1. The CDR3 runs 13 residues. CDR1 SGHAT and CDR2 FQNNGV come from the germline V gene. With 8 bases clipped from V and 12 bases from J, the junction kept 7 bases outside the gene matches. DNA for the CDR3: TGTGCCAGCGGGGGACAGGGGCTTGGCGTCCTGACTTTC. Amino acid sequence: CASGGQGLGVLTF.

The CDR3, as DNA: TGCGCCAGCCACCGAGGAGGGGGCGGGACAGATACGCAGTATTTT. Translation: CASHRGGGGTDTQYF. V is TRBV5-1 and J is TRBJ2-3; D possibly corresponds to TRBD1 (7 bases). This CDR3 is 15 amino acids long. CDR1 SGHRS and CDR2 YFSETQ come from the germline V gene. V was clipped by 7 bases and J by 3 bases, with 18 bases between them.